The present T cell receptor (beta chain) was sequenced within a study of yellow fever vaccine responses in identical twins. Whole-study findings and limits: Reportedly, the response of twins' T cells to the vaccine seemed partly convergent, partly personalized.

TCRdb called the RT-PCR reads again in MiXCR, with one record for every CDR3 protein. The sample consists of about 10,000 distinct CDR3 sequences, less than 85% of them appearing once. About this clonotype itself: Its target is not known.

With 6 bases removed from V and 0 bases from J, the gap between germline ends came to 13 bases. CDR1 and CDR2 (germline): SGDLS, YYNGEE. The CDR3 totals 15 residues. Sequences were derived from T cells from blood (PBMCs), unsorted or a sorted subset (not recorded which), sampled before or after yellow fever vaccination (not recorded which). The TCR was taken from a young woman who received the yellow fever vaccine. J is TRBJ2-1 and V is TRBV9; a possible D gene is TRBD2 (5 bases). The DNA for the CDR3 is TGTGCCAGCACTCTAGGAGGAGGCTCCTACAATGAGCAGTTCTTC. Protein product: CASTLGGGSYNEQFF.